This TCR beta chain derives from a study of human T cells and chemical hapten exposure. Overall study context: Sensitization used 2% DPC on roughly 2 cm by roughly 2 cm upper inner arm skin. Slight differences in pooled library volume were the main source of varying TCR yields across samples.

Worth noting for this clonotype: At one boundary the junction diverges from the germline segment, which might be a read error.

Time point described: patch test 3, about 24 weeks after DPC sensitization. Treatment given: therapeutic diphenylcyclopropenone sensitization with weekly scalp DPC. Patch tests were applied only after blood draws. Unfractionated whole blood served as the source for total RNA extraction. This CDR3 comprises 12 residues. From the RACE reads, TCRdb called clonotypes with MiXCR, one entry per CDR3 protein. The table shows 95,000 to 150,000 distinct CDR3 sequences, with about 11% occurring only once. This sample comprised whole blood, obtained in connection with sensitization to the hapten diphenylcyclopropenone (DPC). This receptor was taken from a woman in her forties or fifties with alopecia areata. Some clones in this sample may be carry-over from other donors' samples. This chain uses TRBV12-3 or TRBV12-4 with TRBJ1-5; no clear D gene. CDR3 sequence reads: CASSQRVQPQNF. CDR3 DNA: TGTGCCAGCAGCCAGAGGGTTCAGCCCCAGAATTTT.